These 24 T cell receptor beta chains were all obtained from the same sample, sequenced in a study of T-cell reconstitution after alpha-beta-depleted transplantation in children. The TCRbeta library incorporated unique molecular identifiers. TCRdb redid the calling of the PCR reads with MiXCR, one entry per CDR3 protein. The data hold about 130,000 distinct CDR3 sequences, with 9.5% to 10% observed a single time. Source: PBMCs, mostly from graft donor cells, taken 180 days after TCRalphabeta/CD19-depleted stem cell transplant. These receptors all stem from a girl under three years old who had a stem cell transplant for combined immunodeficiency, so the T cells may come from the graft donor.

This clonotype appeared a few times. The genes are TRBV4-2 and TRBJ1-6; TRBD1 is a possible D gene (6 bases). Trimming removed 4 bases from V and 0 bases from J, with 13 bases in between. This CDR3 is 17 amino acids long. Germline V CDR1 and CDR2: LGHNA, YNFKEQ. The CDR3 sequence is CASSLGTPSSYNSPLHF. In DNA, the CDR3 is TGTGCCAGCAGCCTCGGGACACCGAGCTCCTATAATTCACCCCTCCACTTT.

The rearrangement joins TRBV10-3 to TRBJ2-5; maybe TRBD2 (6 bases). Germline CDR1 is ENHRY and CDR2 is SYGVKD. Trimming left V 3 bases short and J 4 bases short, with 15 bases between. CDR3 size: 15 residues. CDR3 sequence (DNA): TGTGCCATCAGTGATGGTCTGCGGCGGGGAGAGACCCAGTACTTC. Protein product: CAISDGLRRGETQYF.

CDR3 bases: TGTGCCAGCAGTCGCCGGGACAGGGTATACAATGAGCAGTTCTTC. This encodes CASSRRDRVYNEQFF. The chain employs TRBV6-1 and TRBJ2-1; TRBD1 aligns across 9 bases. Germline V gene lookup returns CDR1 MNHNS and CDR2 SASEGT. CDR3 length: 15 residues. Trimming removed 5 bases from V and 4 bases from J; junction bases left unmatched: 6.

The genes are TRBV12-3 or TRBV12-4 and TRBJ2-3; 8 bases fit TRBD1. The CDR3 contains 16 residues. J lost 1 base, V lost 3 bases, and 6 bases had no gene match. DNA for the CDR3: TGTGCCAGCAGTTTCAGGGGGCGGCCGGGCACAGATACGCAGTATTTT. Its translation is CASSFRGRPGTDTQYF.

This clonotype was seen repeatedly, ten times or more. The CDR3 loop is CSVEDSSYEQYF. In DNA form, the CDR3 reads TGCAGCGTTGAGGACAGCTCCTACGAGCAGTACTTC. J is TRBJ2-7 and V is TRBV29-1; a possible D gene is TRBD1 (6 bases). Trimming stripped 3 bases from V and 0 bases from J, with 6 bases between. The CDR3 has 12 amino acids. CDR1 is SQVTM and CDR2 is ANQGSEA in the germline V gene.

The chain is built from TRBV28 and TRBJ1-4, with a weak D call TRBD1 (5 bases). Trimming removed 1 base at V and 14 bases at J, with 20 bases between. This CDR3 region has 15 residues. Germline V gene data show CDR1 as MDHEN and CDR2 as SYDVKM. The CDR3 DNA follows: TGTGCCAGCAGTTTATTGAGACAGCCTGAAAATGGGCTGTTTTTT. As protein: CASSLLRQPENGLFF.

At least ten counts were recorded for this clonotype. This sequence joins TRBV20-1 and TRBJ2-7, with D possibly being TRBD1 (7 bases). Germline V gives CDR1 DFQATT, CDR2 SNEGSKA (reference sequence). The CDR3 runs to 14 residues. Trimming stripped 0 bases from V and 3 bases from J, with 12 bases between. The CDR3 region is CSARDRQGLYEQYF. The CDR3 region has the DNA TGCAGTGCTAGAGATCGACAGGGACTCTACGAGCAGTACTTC.

This clonotype was detected ten times or more. The chain uses TRBV24-1 and TRBJ2-7; 9 bases are shared with TRBD1. The trim removed 4 bases at V and 6 bases at J, leaving 12 bases unmatched. CDR3 length: 16 residues. Looked up from germline, CDR1 is KGHDR and CDR2 is SFDVKD. CDR3 residues: CATSDPSGTGTSEQYF. In DNA form, the CDR3 reads TGTGCCACCAGTGACCCATCCGGGACAGGGACCTCCGAGCAGTACTTC.

The table lists this clonotype with a few counts. V gene TRBV25-1 combines with J gene TRBJ2-5, with 8 bases fitting TRBD1. This CDR3 contains 14 residues. J was trimmed by 4 bases and V by 2 bases; bases with no gene match: 3. Germline V gene lookup returns CDR1 MGHDK and CDR2 SYGVNS. CDR3 in amino acids: CASSERTGLETQYF. In DNA form, the CDR3 reads TGTGCCAGCAGTGAACGGACAGGGCTAGAGACCCAGTACTTC.

The J gene is TRBJ2-7, the V gene TRBV5-5; no clear D. The CDR3 is 16 residues long. The V end lost 0 bases, the J end lost 0 bases, and 13 bases lay between the germline ends. Per germline, CDR1 SGHKS and CDR2 YYEKEE (reference sequence). The CDR3 region has the DNA TGTGCCAGCAGCTTGGCCGTCAGCCTGGCCTCCTACGAGCAGTACTTC. Its protein product is CASSLAVSLASYEQYF.

This clonotype has only a few counts. The chain carries TRBV30 and TRBJ2-7; perhaps D is TRBD1 or TRBD2 (6 bases each). The V end lost 4 bases, the J end lost 1 base, and 11 bases lay between the germline ends. This CDR3 spans 13 amino acids. The germline V gene has CDR1 GTSNPN and CDR2 SVGIG (reference sequence). The CDR3 DNA reads TGTGCCTGGAACCGGGGGACATCCTACGAGCAGTACTTC. Encoded protein: CAWNRGTSYEQYF.

This clonotype has a handful of counts. The chain has TRBV7-2 and TRBJ2-3; 7 bases match TRBD1. Germline loops: CDR1 SGHTA, CDR2 FQGNSA. CDR3 size: 16 residues. V shed 5 bases and J 3 bases; nucleotides not matched to a gene: 11. Written as DNA, the CDR3 is TGTGCCAGCAGCCCAACGTGGGACAGTTGGACAGATACGCAGTATTTT. This sequence encodes CASSPTWDSWTDTQYF.

The rearrangement joins TRBV20-1 to TRBJ2-1, with D perhaps assigned TRBD1 or TRBD2 (5 bases each). V was pared by 6 bases and J by 0 bases, with 15 bases between. The germline CDR1 and CDR2 sequences are DFQATT and SNEGSKA (reference sequence). This CDR3 region has 15 residues. CDR3 sequence reads: CSARDRRSSYNEQFF. CDR3 in DNA: TGCAGTGCCAGGGACCGACGTAGCTCCTACAATGAGCAGTTCTTC.

This clonotype was counted only a few times. The V and J genes are TRBV9 and TRBJ2-5, with 9 bases identical to TRBD2. V trimming: 4 bases; J trimming: 1 base; junction bases outside the gene matches: 2. The germline V gene has CDR1 SGDLS and CDR2 YYNGEE. The CDR3 consists of 14 residues. For the CDR3, the DNA is TGTGCCAGCAGCCGGACTAGCGTCCAAGAGACCCAGTACTTC. Its protein is CASSRTSVQETQYF.

Comments on this clonotype: An end of the junction does not agree with germline; a read error may underlie this. The rearrangement joins TRBV5-1 to TRBJ1-1; D remains unclear. This CDR3 has 15 residues. CDR1 is SGHRS and CDR2 is YFSETQ in the germline V gene. For the CDR3, the DNA is TGCGCCAGTAATTCGGGCCTCGGGGATTACACTGACGCTTTCTTT. This codes for CASNSGLGDYTDAFF. The full variable domain, rest sourced from reference TRBV5-1 and TRBJ1-1, is KAGVTQTPRYLIKTRGQQVTLSCSPISGHRSVSWYQQTPGQGLQFLFEYFSETQRNKGNFPGRFSGRQFSNSRSEMNVSTLELGDSALYLCASNSGLGDYTDAFFGQGTRLTVV.

This chain connects TRBV6-2 or TRBV6-3 to TRBJ2-1; tentative D call: TRBD2 (6 bases). The CDR3 contains 14 residues. Germline CDR1 and CDR2: MNHEY and SVGEGT. V lost 5 bases, J lost 4 bases, and 12 bases lay in between. CDR3 region: CASSRSGRYNEQFF. CDR3 bases: TGTGCCAGCAGTAGGTCAGGGAGGTACAATGAGCAGTTCTTC.

This clonotype has a handful of counts. J is TRBJ2-3 and V is TRBV7-2, with D maybe TRBD2 (7 bases). The CDR3 runs 14 residues. Germline assignment: CDR1 SGHTA and CDR2 FQGNSA. V was pared by 1 base and J by 11 bases, with 16 bases between. The CDR3 spells CASSLEAGAGGQYF. Here the CDR3 DNA reads TGTGCCAGCAGCTTAGAGGCGGGGGCAGGTGGGCAGTATTTT.

The V and J genes are TRBV9 and TRBJ2-7, with D possibly matching TRBD1 (6 bases). The CDR3 length is 15 residues. Trimming removed 2 bases from V and 2 bases from J, with 14 bases in between. The V gene's germline CDR1 is SGDLS and CDR2 YYNGEE. This chain's CDR3 is CASSVADSSTYEQYF. The DNA for the CDR3 is TGTGCCAGCAGCGTTGCGGACAGTTCCACCTACGAGCAGTACTTC.

This clonotype was seen many times. V and J are TRBV7-2 and TRBJ1-2; 8 nucleotides align to TRBD1. V lost 2 bases and J lost 1; bases outside the gene matches: 3. Germline V lookup: CDR1 SGHTA, CDR2 FQGNSA. CDR3 length equals 15 residues. As DNA, the CDR3 is TGTGCCAGCAGCTTATACAGGGGGGATAACTATGGCTACACCTTC. This encodes CASSLYRGDNYGYTF.

This clonotype was detected a few times. This chain joins TRBV10-3 and TRBJ2-6, with D perhaps TRBD1 (6 bases). Germline CDR1 ENHRY, CDR2 SYGVKD. The CDR3 consists of 16 residues. The V end was cut by 3 bases, the J end by 1 base, with 10 bases between. The CDR3 sequence: CAISEQGPSGANVLTF. The CDR3 DNA is TGTGCCATCAGTGAACAGGGCCCATCTGGGGCCAACGTCCTGACTTTC.

As to this clonotype: At one of its ends the junction is not consistent with the germline gene, which may arise from a read error. The chain couples TRBV5-1 to TRBJ2-1; D ambiguous. CDR1 is SGHRS and CDR2 is YFSETQ in the germline V gene. This CDR3 has 13 amino acids. The CDR3: CASSLRSYNKQFF. The CDR3 DNA reads TGCGCCAGCAGCTTGCGCTCCTACAATAAGCAGTTCTTC.

A few counts support this clonotype. This chain links TRBV7-8 with TRBJ1-4; D remains ambiguous. The CDR3 sequence is 16 residues long. V lost 2 bases and J 4 bases, leaving 14 bases between the germline ends. Germline CDR1 SGHVS, CDR2 FQNEAQ. The CDR3 region is CASSLMTGRINEKLFF. In DNA form, the CDR3 reads TGTGCCAGCAGCTTAATGACTGGCAGGATTAATGAAAAACTGTTTTTT.

This clonotype appeared a few times. The V call is TRBV5-6, the J call TRBJ2-3; D not resolved. Looked up from germline, CDR1 is SGHDT and CDR2 is YYEEEE. The CDR3 is made up of 16 amino acids. V shed 4 bases and J shed 1 base, with 16 bases lying between them. The CDR3 here is CASSHPILWGTDTQYF. In DNA, the CDR3 is TGTGCCAGCAGCCACCCGATCCTATGGGGCACAGATACGCAGTATTTT. The whole variable domain, remainder taken from reference TRBV5-6 and TRBJ2-3, is DAGVTQSPTHLIKTRGQQVTLRCSPKSGHDTVSWYQQALGQGPQFIFQYYEEEERQRGNFPDRFSGHQFPNYSSELNVNALLLGDSALYLCASSHPILWGTDTQYFGPGTRLTVL.

The V and J genes are TRBV19 and TRBJ2-2, with 7 bases identical to TRBD1. The germline CDR1 and CDR2 sequences are LNHDA and SQIVND (reference sequence). This CDR3 is 11 amino acids long. V lost 6 bases, J lost 13 bases, and 5 bases stayed unmatched. Here the CDR3 reads CASSKTGRLFF. In nucleotides, the CDR3 is TGTGCCAGTAGCAAGACAGGGCGGCTGTTTTTT.